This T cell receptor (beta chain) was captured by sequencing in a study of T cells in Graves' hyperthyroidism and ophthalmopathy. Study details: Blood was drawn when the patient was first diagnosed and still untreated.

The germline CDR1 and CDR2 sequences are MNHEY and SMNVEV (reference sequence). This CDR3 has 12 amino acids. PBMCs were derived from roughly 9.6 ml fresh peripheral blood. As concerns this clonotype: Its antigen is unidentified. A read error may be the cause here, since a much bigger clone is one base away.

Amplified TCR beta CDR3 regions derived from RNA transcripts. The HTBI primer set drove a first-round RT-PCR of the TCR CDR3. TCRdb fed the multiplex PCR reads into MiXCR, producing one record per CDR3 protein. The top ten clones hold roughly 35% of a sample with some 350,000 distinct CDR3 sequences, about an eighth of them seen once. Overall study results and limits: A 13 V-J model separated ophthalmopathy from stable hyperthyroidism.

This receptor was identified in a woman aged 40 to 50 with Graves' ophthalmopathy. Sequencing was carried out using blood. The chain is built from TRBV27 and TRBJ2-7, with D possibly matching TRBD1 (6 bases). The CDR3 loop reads CATGQSAYGQYF. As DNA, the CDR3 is TGTGCCACTGGACAGTCCGCCTACGGGCAGTACTTC.